This entry lists 12 T cell receptor beta chains sequenced from one sample in a study of T cells in pancreatic ductal adenocarcinoma (dated by TCRdb to between 2016 and 2019). The pancreatic ductal adenocarcinoma patients who were selected had gone through surgery without receiving any neoadjuvant therapy. The library relied on the immunoSEQ multiplex PCR assay. TCRdb stores this immuneACCESS table with in-frame sequences only. Part of the clones is absent; in the studies checked, under half of the shortfall reflects unresolved V genes, and no reason is known for the rest. The sample table lists some 16,000 clones, approximately 89% of them with a count of one. Clones ranked in the top ten supply more than 15% of the sample. Material: PBMCs. The origin of the receptors is a human donor with pancreatic ductal adenocarcinoma.

This rearrangement joins TRBV5-4 to TRBJ1-2; 7 bases fit TRBD1. The J segment lost 2 bases and the V segment lost 4 bases, leaving 8 bases of the junction unmatched. The germline V gene encodes CDR1 SGHNT and CDR2 YYREEE (reference sequence). The length of the CDR3 is 15 residues. DNA for the CDR3: TGTGCCAGCAGCAACCGGGACAGAACAAACTATGGCTACACCTTC. It is translated as CASSNRDRTNYGYTF. Variable domain in full (rest from reference TRBV5-4 and TRBJ1-2): ETGVTQSPTHLIKTRGQQVTLRCSSQSGHNTVSWYQQALGQGPQFIFQYYREEENGRGNFPPRFSGLQFPNYSSELNVNALELDDSALYLCASSNRDRTNYGYTFGSGTRLTVV.

The V gene is TRBV7-9, the J gene TRBJ2-3, with 7 nucleotides matching TRBD2. V shed 5 bases, J shed 6 bases, and the junction held 11 bases outside the gene matches. Germline CDR1 and CDR2: SEHNR and FQNEAQ (reference sequence). The CDR3 covers 15 residues. CDR3 sequence: CASSKRPLAGDTQYF. The DNA of the CDR3 is TGTGCCAGCAGCAAGAGGCCGTTAGCGGGCGATACGCAGTATTTT.

The CDR3 region is CASSLAGSGATDTQYF. CDR3 coding DNA: TGTGCCAGCAGCTTGGCCGGGTCAGGGGCCACAGATACGCAGTATTTT. The rearrangement uses TRBV5-8 and TRBJ2-3; possible D gene TRBD1, 6 bases. V lost 0 bases, J lost 2 bases, and 13 bases lay in between. Germline loops: CDR1 SGHTS, CDR2 YDEGEE. This CDR3 contains 16 residues.

The CDR3 spells CASSLSGSLEAFF. The DNA for the CDR3 is TGTGCCAGCAGCTTATCAGGTAGTCTTGAAGCTTTCTTT. The chain is built from TRBV7-8 and TRBJ1-1; the D is unclear. The germline gives CDR1 SGHVS, CDR2 FQNEAQ. Trimming shortened V by 2 bases and J by 7 bases, and 11 bases separated the two germline ends. The length of the CDR3 is 13 residues.

V and J are TRBV27 and TRBJ1-2, with D hard to call. The CDR3 loop spans 17 amino acids. The germline V gene has CDR1 MNHEY and CDR2 SMNVEV (reference sequence). V lost 0 bases, J lost 0 bases, and 14 bases lay in between. The DNA of the CDR3 is TGTGCCAGCAGTTTATCTTTAGGTGGAGGGACTAACTATGGCTACACCTTC. Protein: CASSLSLGGGTNYGYTF.

This clone was recorded only once. The rearrangement joins TRBV7-8 to TRBJ2-2; maybe TRBD1 (5 bases). V was cut by 1 base and J by 10 bases, with 19 bases left in between. CDR1 and CDR2 from the germline V gene are SGHVS and FQNEAQ. The CDR3 contains 16 residues. The CDR3 protein is CASSLVGAASLEELFF. CDR3 DNA: TGTGCCAGCAGCTTAGTAGGGGCCGCCAGCCTAGAGGAGCTGTTTTTT. The whole variable domain, filled in from reference TRBV7-8 and TRBJ2-2, reads GAGVSQSPRYKVAKRGQDVALRCDPISGHVSLFWYQQALGQGPEFLTYFQNEAQLDKSGLPSDRFFAERPEGSVSTLKIQRTQQEDSAVYLCASSLVGAASLEELFFGEGSRLTVL.

J is TRBJ1-1 and V is TRBV7-8; D is ambiguous. Germline-derived CDR1 and CDR2 are SGHVS and FQNEAQ. The CDR3 spans 14 residues. The germline V and J ends were trimmed by 1 base and 11 bases, with 17 bases remaining between them. CDR3 amino acids: CASSLGRFEGKAFF. CDR3 in DNA: TGTGCCAGCAGCTTAGGGCGATTTGAGGGTAAGGCTTTCTTT.

V and J are TRBV5-1 and TRBJ2-3; 12 bases align to TRBD2. CDR1 is SGHRS and CDR2 is YFSETQ in the germline V gene. This CDR3 contains 20 residues. V trimming: 4 bases; J trimming: 0 bases; junction bases outside the gene matches: 15. The CDR3, as DNA: TGCGCCAGCAGCGGACGACGGACTAGCGGGAATTCCTTTAGCACAGATACGCAGTATTTT. This translates into CASSGRRTSGNSFSTDTQYF.

The DNA of the CDR3 is TGTGCCAGCTCACCACGCCAGGGAGGGAACACTGAAGCTTTCTTT. Translated, it gives CASSPRQGGNTEAFF. The chain is built from TRBV18 and TRBJ1-1; possible D gene TRBD1, 5 bases. This CDR3 contains 15 residues. Germline V gene lookup returns CDR1 KGHSH and CDR2 LQKENI. The V end was cut by 1 base, the J end by 1 base, with 10 bases between.

The chain combines TRBV7-6 with TRBJ2-7; 7 bases fit TRBD1. The CDR3 loop spans 16 amino acids. The V gene end was trimmed by 0 bases and the J gene end by 2 bases; junction bases not matched to a gene: 7. The germline gives CDR1 SGHVS, CDR2 FNYEAQ. This CDR3 is CASSLARTGFPYEQYF. CDR3 nucleotide sequence: TGTGCCAGCAGCTTAGCCAGGACAGGATTCCCCTACGAGCAGTACTTC.

This clone was recorded a few times. CDR3 bases: TGTGCCAGTAGCGCAGGGACTACTAATGAAAAACTGTTTTTT. It is translated as CASSAGTTNEKLFF. The chain is built from TRBV19 and TRBJ1-4, with D possibly being TRBD1 (5 bases). Germline loops: CDR1 LNHDA, CDR2 SQIVND (reference sequence). Between the trimmed V and J ends, which lost 6 bases and 2 bases, there was a span of 10 bases. This CDR3 has 14 amino acids.

The V and J genes are TRBV7-9 and TRBJ2-1; TRBD2 agrees at 13 bases. The CDR3 covers 16 residues. Germline V CDR1 and CDR2: SEHNR, FQNEAQ (reference sequence). The trim removed 6 bases at V and 3 bases at J, leaving 5 bases unmatched. The DNA of the CDR3 is TGTGCCAGCAGGGAAGGACTAGCGGGAGACTACAATGAGCAGTTCTTC. It encodes CASREGLAGDYNEQFF.